This is a list of T cell receptor beta chains from one sample in a study of shared clonotypes between healthy human individuals. TCRdb's table, derived via immunoSEQ multiplex PCR, lists solely in-frame clones and lacks some. Of 1.5 million to 1.9 million clones detected, 95% to 99% appear once; the ten largest clones hold around 0.47%. The sample was naive CD4+ T cells sorted from blood. The source of these receptors is a man between 25 and 39 years old in good health. Both conserved end residues are part of each CDR3.

TRBV5-4	TRBJ2-7	CASSLIGTYEQYF
TRBV7-9	TRBJ2-3	CASSTRTGIDTQYF
TRBV5-1	TRBJ2-1	CASSYHVPGINEQFF
TRBV7-8	TRBJ2-3	CASSLARQRGTDTQYF
TRBV5-4	TRBJ2-7	CASSSGLAGGYEQYF
TRBV27	TRBJ2-3	CASSSQDRYTDTQYF
TRBV5-4	TRBJ2-7	CASSWGADSHHEQYF
TRBV18	TRBJ2-2	CASSPILANTGELFF
TRBV4-1	TRBJ1-4	CASSQVAGPPIINEKLFF
TRBV5-1	TRBJ2-3	CASSSGLGPGDTQYF
TRBV2	TRBJ2-7	CASSEADSLYYEQYF
TRBV19	TRBJ2-5	CASSVRLAGLRSKFGQETQYF
TRBV11-2	TRBJ2-3	CASSPAGGSNTQYF
TRBV18	TRBJ1-2	CASSPGWGGYTF
TRBV5-1	TRBJ2-7	CASSLTVDYEQYF
TRBV2	TRBJ2-2	CASRRLAGGNTGELFF
TRBV6-6	TRBJ1-2	CASSYLRGQGGYTF
TRBV19	TRBJ2-1	CASTYPGTSVNEQFF
TRBV28	TRBJ2-3	CASSLGQADTQYF
TRBV6-6	TRBJ2-7	CASSLGQVYEQYF
TRBV4-1	TRBJ1-2	CASSQDPLLWGHLPYGYTF
TRBV18	TRBJ2-2	CASSPSVGELFF
TRBV18	TRBJ1-3	CASSLPTGRSGNTIYF
TRBV28	TRBJ2-4	CASSGSGARMTNIQYF
TRBV18	TRBJ1-1	CASSLILRDRGNTEAFF
TRBV11-2	TRBJ2-7	CASSLVGGSSYEQYF
TRBV19	TRBJ1-1	CASSNGRPWDTEAFF
TRBV2	TRBJ1-2	CASSAEQGAGGYTF
TRBV11-2	TRBJ2-2	CASSSGLAETGELFF
TRBV14	TRBJ1-3	CASSQARIVTGNTIYF
TRBV11-2	TRBJ2-3	CASSHDSYTQYF
TRBV7-2	TRBJ2-7	CASSLASGSSYEQYF
TRBV5-6	TRBJ2-7	CASSLPGLEQYF
TRBV29-1	TRBJ2-3	CSVVRLSVTDTQYF
TRBV5-8	TRBJ1-5	CASQGSNQPQHF
TRBV7-9	TRBJ1-1	CASSFAVTEAFF
TRBV4-1	TRBJ2-7	CASSQAGPTYEQYF
TRBV6-5	TRBJ2-1	CATLAGNPYNEQFF
TRBV15	TRBJ2-3	CATSRDGGPPTDTQYF
TRBV4-3	TRBJ2-5	CASSQGIGWETQYF
TRBV14	TRBJ2-1	CASSQDSARRTEQFF
TRBV7-2	TRBJ2-1	CASRKWAFSSSYNEQFF
TRBV6-5	TRBJ1-2	CASSFGNYGYTF
TRBV5-1	TRBJ2-4	CASSLEGGALDF
TRBV6-1	TRBJ2-2	CASVIPGRYTGELFF